Each of the 22 T cell receptor beta chains below was sequenced from the same sample in a study of cytomegalovirus exposure and HLA in healthy donors. The PCR used 60 Vbeta and 13 Jbeta primers. The method was immunoSEQ multiplex PCR; TCRdb's version includes in-frame clones alone and lacks a portion of them. This sample has 100,000 to 150,000 clones; 65% to 90% occur once, and the top ten carry 1% to 1.5%. Material for sequencing was PBMCs. The receptors derive from a girl aged 2-10 years in good health and CMV-seronegative.

The rearrangement joins TRBV5-4 to TRBJ1-1; D unresolved. The CDR3 covers 14 residues. Trimming removed 2 bases at V and 7 bases at J, with 15 bases between. Germline V gives CDR1 SGHNT, CDR2 YYREEE (reference sequence). CDR3 DNA: TGTGCCAGCAGCTTTGGCCGGGGAGTAGTTGAAGCTTTCTTT. Its translation: CASSFGRGVVEAFF.

V and J are TRBV6-5 and TRBJ2-7; 9 nucleotides align to TRBD2. Trimming removed 0 bases from V and 6 bases from J; junction bases left unmatched: 9. The length of the CDR3 is 16 residues. Per germline, CDR1 MNHEY and CDR2 SVGAGI. DNA of the CDR3: TGTGCCAGCAGTTACTCTAGGCGGGGGGGTTTAGGCGAGCAGTACTTC. As protein: CASSYSRRGGLGEQYF.

About this clone itself: The same CDR3 is also encoded by other DNA sequences in this sample. The chain is built from TRBV6-6 and TRBJ1-1; the match to TRBD1 covers 9 bases. Trimming took 2 bases from V and 4 from J; bases not matched to a gene: 2. Germline CDR1 and CDR2: MNHNY and SVGAGI (reference sequence). The CDR3 has 14 residues. DNA of the CDR3: TGTGCCAGCAGTTACGCGACAGGGGGCACTGAAGCTTTCTTT. The encoded protein is CASSYATGGTEAFF.

This clone was counted once. V is TRBV13 and J is TRBJ2-3, with a tentative D call TRBD2 (7 bases). CDR3 size: 16 residues. Germline loops: CDR1 PRHDT, CDR2 FYEKMQ (reference sequence). V gave up 2 bases and J gave up 5 bases, with 17 bases separating them. The CDR3 nucleotides are TGTGCCAGCAGCTTAAGGGGGGCTAGCGGAGAAGATACGCAGTATTTT. It translates to CASSLRGASGEDTQYF.

The J gene is TRBJ2-7, the V gene TRBV30, with a tentative D call TRBD2 (5 bases). Trimming left V 2 bases short and J 4 bases short, with 12 bases between. Germline-derived CDR1 and CDR2 are GTSNPN and SVGIG (reference sequence). The CDR3 consists of 13 residues. CDR3 amino acids: CAWSTGITYEQYF. Here the CDR3 DNA reads TGTGCCTGGAGTACCGGGATCACTTACGAGCAGTACTTC.

J is TRBJ2-5 and V is TRBV30; a weak D match, TRBD1 (5 bases). Germline-derived CDR1 and CDR2 are GTSNPN and SVGIG (reference sequence). Trimming stripped 2 bases from V and 4 bases from J, with 11 bases between. This CDR3 has 13 residues. CDR3: CAWSSGWGETQYF. The CDR3 coding sequence is TGTGCCTGGAGTTCAGGGTGGGGAGAGACCCAGTACTTC.

The chain combines TRBV7-2 with TRBJ2-3, with TRBD2 as a possible D gene (5 bases). Per the germline V gene, CDR1 is SGHTA and CDR2 is FQGNSA. This CDR3 comprises 14 residues. Trimming took 2 bases from V and 5 from J, leaving 11 bases between them. The CDR3 protein is CASSLSLAVDTQYF. DNA for the CDR3: TGTGCCAGCAGCTTAAGCCTAGCCGTAGATACGCAGTATTTT.

The chain combines TRBV6-1 with TRBJ2-1; TRBD2 matches at 9 bases. V shed 4 bases, J shed 7 bases, and the junction held 5 bases outside the gene matches. Germline CDR1 is MNHNS and CDR2 is SASEGT. The CDR3 runs 14 residues. The CDR3 sequence: CASSVPAGGNEQFF. The DNA of the CDR3 is TGTGCCAGCAGTGTTCCAGCGGGGGGAAATGAGCAGTTCTTC.

This rearrangement joins TRBV25-1 to TRBJ1-5; D is ambiguous. The CDR3 contains 14 residues. V was cut by 6 bases and J by 0 bases, with 9 bases left in between. Looked up from germline, CDR1 is MGHDK and CDR2 is SYGVNS. This CDR3 is CASSGYNSNQPQHF. CDR3 coding DNA: TGTGCCAGCAGCGGGTACAATAGCAATCAGCCCCAGCATTTT.

V usage is TRBV10-1 and J usage is TRBJ2-1, with TRBD2 matching over 10 bases. Germline assignment: CDR1 WNHNN and CDR2 SYGVQD (reference sequence). The CDR3 covers 21 residues. Losses at the gene ends were 3 bases for V and 2 bases for J; bases not matched to a gene: 19. CDR3 protein: CASSDLTDLAGAFPAYNEQFF. The CDR3 nucleotides are TGCGCCAGCAGTGACCTGACTGACCTAGCGGGAGCTTTCCCTGCCTACAATGAGCAGTTCTTC.

The chain couples TRBV19 to TRBJ2-7; 10 bases line up with TRBD2. The CDR3 loop spans 14 amino acids. V dropped 5 bases and J dropped 3; count of bases not matched to a gene: 4. Per germline, CDR1 LNHDA and CDR2 SQIVND (reference sequence). CDR3 in amino acids: CASSSSGSGYEQYF. CDR3 DNA: TGTGCCAGTAGTTCTAGCGGGAGCGGCTACGAGCAGTACTTC.

This chain joins TRBV7-2 and TRBJ1-1; possibly TRBD1 for D (5 bases). The CDR3 is 15 residues long. Germline loops: CDR1 SGHTA, CDR2 FQGNSA. V was cut by 1 base and J by 0 bases, with 9 bases left in between. Written as DNA, the CDR3 is TGTGCCAGCAGCTTAGGAACAGGCCTGAACACTGAAGCTTTCTTT. This gives the protein CASSLGTGLNTEAFF.

The chain uses TRBV5-1 and TRBJ2-5, with 7 bases matching TRBD1. The J call may be in error: the DNA end matches TRBJ2-7 better. The CDR3 totals 13 residues. Germline CDR1 and CDR2: SGHRS and YFSETQ. The CDR3 nucleotides read TGCGCCAGCAGTACAGGGGAAAGCTACGAGCAGTACTTC. It codes for CASSTGESYEQYF.

The rearrangement uses TRBV18 and TRBJ1-1; weak D call: TRBD1 (6 bases). Germline loops: CDR1 KGHSH, CDR2 LQKENI. The CDR3 is 15 residues long. The germline V and J ends were trimmed by 5 bases and 0 bases, with 13 bases remaining between them. This CDR3 is CASSSLDSLNTEAFF. The CDR3 DNA is TGTGCCAGCTCATCGCTGGACAGCCTGAACACTGAAGCTTTCTTT.

This sequence joins TRBV4-3 and TRBJ1-2, with 8 bases fitting TRBD1. The CDR3 extends over 15 amino acids. After removal of 2 bases from V and 8 bases from J, the junction contained 10 bases not matched to a gene. CDR1 is LGHNA, CDR2 YSLEER, per germline. CDR3 sequence (DNA): TGCGCCAGCAGCCAATCCCCGGACAGGGCGGGGGGCTACACCTTC. Translation: CASSQSPDRAGGYTF.

The chain combines TRBV12-5 with TRBJ2-7; D is undetermined. CDR1 is LGHNT and CDR2 is FRNRAP in the germline V gene. The CDR3 is 12 amino acids. Trimming shortened V by 0 bases and J by 6 bases, and 6 bases separated the two germline ends. The CDR3 is CASGLVMSEQYF. The DNA for the CDR3 is TGTGCTAGTGGTTTGGTAATGAGCGAGCAGTACTTC. The full variable domain, completed using reference TRBV12-5 and TRBJ2-7, is DARVTQTPRHKVTEMGQEVTMRCQPILGHNTVFWYRQTMMQGLELLAYFRNRAPLDDSGMPKDRFSAEMPDATLATLKIQPSEPRDSAVYFCASGLVMSEQYFGPGTRLTVT.

The V call is TRBV29-1, the J call TRBJ1-1; 7 bases are a match to TRBD1. The V and J ends lost 4 bases and 5 bases, in that order; junction bases with no gene match: 10. Germline CDR1 SQVTM, CDR2 ANQGSEA. The CDR3 consists of 14 residues. The CDR3 is CSVADPGGETEAFF. The CDR3 coding sequence is TGCAGCGTTGCGGACCCAGGGGGTGAGACTGAAGCTTTCTTT.

The chain combines TRBV28 with TRBJ2-5, with 8 bases lining up with TRBD1. The assigned J gene may be wrong: the sequence end matches TRBJ2-7 better. The CDR3 sequence is 15 residues long. Germline V CDR1 and CDR2: MDHEN, SYDVKM. In nucleotides, the CDR3 is TGTGCCAGCAACCTACTGGGACAGGCCTCCTACGAGCAGTACTTC. Amino acids: CASNLLGQASYEQYF.

The genes are TRBV5-1 and TRBJ2-3, with D possibly matching TRBD1 (6 bases). V lost 4 bases to trimming and J lost 5 bases, with 14 bases between them. Germline loops: CDR1 SGHRS, CDR2 YFSETQ. The CDR3 consists of 14 residues. The CDR3 nucleotides read TGCGCCAGCAGCCCAGAGACAGGTGGAGATACGCAGTATTTT. Protein sequence: CASSPETGGDTQYF.

V gene TRBV5-1 combines with J gene TRBJ1-1; TRBD1 might be the D (6 bases). The CDR3 is 17 amino acids. V lost 2 bases, J lost 0 bases, and 17 bases lay in between. The V gene's germline CDR1 is SGHRS and CDR2 YFSETQ. The chain's CDR3 is CASSFWAGGSMNTEAFF. The CDR3 bases are TGCGCCAGCAGCTTTTGGGCGGGGGGCTCCATGAACACTGAAGCTTTCTTT.

The sample holds one count of this clone. The rearrangement links TRBV5-4 to TRBJ2-5, with a tentative D call TRBD1 (5 bases). Trimming stripped 3 bases from V and 1 base from J, with 16 bases between. The CDR3 loop spans 16 amino acids. The V gene's germline CDR1 is SGHNT and CDR2 YYREEE (reference sequence). The CDR3 sequence: CASSSDSAAVQETQYF. The CDR3 DNA is TGTGCCAGCAGCTCCGACAGTGCGGCAGTCCAAGAGACCCAGTACTTC.

DNA for the CDR3: TGTGCCAGCAGTGAGCCTTGGACTAGCGGGAGTATCAATGAGCAGTTCTTC. Amino acid sequence: CASSEPWTSGSINEQFF. The chain has TRBV6-1 and TRBJ2-1; 13 positions agree with TRBD2. Trimming at V came to 3 bases and at J to 6 bases, leaving 8 bases not matched to a gene. This CDR3 is 17 amino acids long. Germline CDR1 and CDR2: MNHNS and SASEGT.